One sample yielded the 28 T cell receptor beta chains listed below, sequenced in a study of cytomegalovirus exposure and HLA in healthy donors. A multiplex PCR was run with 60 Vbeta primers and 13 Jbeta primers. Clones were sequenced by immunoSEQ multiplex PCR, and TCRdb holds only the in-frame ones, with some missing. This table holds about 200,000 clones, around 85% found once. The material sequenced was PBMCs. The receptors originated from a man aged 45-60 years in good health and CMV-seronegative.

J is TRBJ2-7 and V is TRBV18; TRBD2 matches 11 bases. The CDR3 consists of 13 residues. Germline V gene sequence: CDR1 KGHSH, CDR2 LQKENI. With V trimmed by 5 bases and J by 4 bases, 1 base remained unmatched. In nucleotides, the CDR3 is TGTGCCAGCTCAGGGACTAGCGGATACGAGCAGTACTTC. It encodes CASSGTSGYEQYF.

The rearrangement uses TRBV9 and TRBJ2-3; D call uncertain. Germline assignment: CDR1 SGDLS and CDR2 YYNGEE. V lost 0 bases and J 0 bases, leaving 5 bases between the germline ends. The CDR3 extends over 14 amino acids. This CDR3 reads CASSVDSSTDTQYF. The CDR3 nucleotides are TGTGCCAGCAGCGTAGACTCTAGCACAGATACGCAGTATTTT.

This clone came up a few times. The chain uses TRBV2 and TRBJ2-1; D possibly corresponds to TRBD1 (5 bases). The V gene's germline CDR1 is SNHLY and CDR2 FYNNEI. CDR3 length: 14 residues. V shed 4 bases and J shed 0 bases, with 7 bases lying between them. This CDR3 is CASSVGLSYNEQFF. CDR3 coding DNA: TGTGCCAGCAGTGTGGGGCTCTCCTACAATGAGCAGTTCTTC.

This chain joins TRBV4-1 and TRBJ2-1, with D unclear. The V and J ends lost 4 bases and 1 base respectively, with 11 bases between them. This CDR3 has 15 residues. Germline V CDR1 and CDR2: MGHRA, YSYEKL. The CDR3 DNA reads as TGCGCCAGCAGCCTCCTAGAGGTTTCCTACAATGAGCAGTTCTTC. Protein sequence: CASSLLEVSYNEQFF.

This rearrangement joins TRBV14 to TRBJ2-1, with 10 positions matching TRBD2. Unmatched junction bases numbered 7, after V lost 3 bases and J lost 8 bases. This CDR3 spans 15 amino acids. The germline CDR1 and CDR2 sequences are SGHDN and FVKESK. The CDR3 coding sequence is TGTGCCAGCAGCCATACTAGCGGGAATCGGGATGAGCAGTTCTTC. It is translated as CASSHTSGNRDEQFF.

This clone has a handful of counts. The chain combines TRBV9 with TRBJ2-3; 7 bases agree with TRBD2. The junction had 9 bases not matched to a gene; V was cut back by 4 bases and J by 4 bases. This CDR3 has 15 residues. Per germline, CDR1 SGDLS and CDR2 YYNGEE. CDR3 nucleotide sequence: TGTGCCAGCAGCTCCGCCTCCACTAGCGCAGATACGCAGTATTTT. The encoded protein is CASSSASTSADTQYF.

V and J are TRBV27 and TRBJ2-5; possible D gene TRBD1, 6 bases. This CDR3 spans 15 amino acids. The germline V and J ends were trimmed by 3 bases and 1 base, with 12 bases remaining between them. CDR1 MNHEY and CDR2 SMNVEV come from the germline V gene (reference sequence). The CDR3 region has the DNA TGTGCCAGCAGTTTTCTCAGGGACATCCAAGAGACCCAGTACTTC. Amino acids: CASSFLRDIQETQYF.

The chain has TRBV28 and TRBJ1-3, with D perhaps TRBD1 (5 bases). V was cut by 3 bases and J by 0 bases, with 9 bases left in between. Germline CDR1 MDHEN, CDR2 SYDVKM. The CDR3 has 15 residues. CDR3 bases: TGTGCCAGCAGTTTCGGGGGGTTCTCTGGAAACACCATATATTTT. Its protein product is CASSFGGFSGNTIYF.

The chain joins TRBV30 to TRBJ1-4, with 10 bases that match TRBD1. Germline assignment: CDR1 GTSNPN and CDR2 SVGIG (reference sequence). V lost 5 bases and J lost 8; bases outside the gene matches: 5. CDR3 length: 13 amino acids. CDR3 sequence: CAWARDRGEKLFF. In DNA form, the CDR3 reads TGTGCCTGGGCCCGGGACAGGGGAGAAAAACTGTTTTTT.

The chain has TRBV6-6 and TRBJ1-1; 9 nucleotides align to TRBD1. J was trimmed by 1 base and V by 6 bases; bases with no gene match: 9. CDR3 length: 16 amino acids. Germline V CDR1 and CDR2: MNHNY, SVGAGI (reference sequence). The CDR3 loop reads CASRPRRQGENTEAFF. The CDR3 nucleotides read TGTGCCAGCAGACCGCGCCGACAGGGGGAGAACACTGAAGCTTTCTTT.

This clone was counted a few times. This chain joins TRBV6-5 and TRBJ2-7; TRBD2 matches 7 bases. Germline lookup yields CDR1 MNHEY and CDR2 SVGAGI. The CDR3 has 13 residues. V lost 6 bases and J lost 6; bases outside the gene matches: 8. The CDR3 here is CASRAGTTSEQYF. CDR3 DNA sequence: TGTGCCAGCAGAGCCGGGACTACGAGCGAGCAGTACTTC.

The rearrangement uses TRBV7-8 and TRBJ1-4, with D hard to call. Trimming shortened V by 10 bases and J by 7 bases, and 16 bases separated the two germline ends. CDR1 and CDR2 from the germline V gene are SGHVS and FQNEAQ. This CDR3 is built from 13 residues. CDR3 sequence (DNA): TGTGCCACCGCCAGTAGGAGAGTTGAAAAACTGTTTTTT. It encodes CATASRRVEKLFF.

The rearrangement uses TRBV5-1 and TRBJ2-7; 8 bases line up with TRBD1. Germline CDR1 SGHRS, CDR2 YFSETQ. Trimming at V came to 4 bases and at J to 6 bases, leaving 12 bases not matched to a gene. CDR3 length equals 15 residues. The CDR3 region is CASSTSRGLILEQYF. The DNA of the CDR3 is TGCGCCAGCAGCACCAGCAGGGGGCTAATACTCGAGCAGTACTTC.

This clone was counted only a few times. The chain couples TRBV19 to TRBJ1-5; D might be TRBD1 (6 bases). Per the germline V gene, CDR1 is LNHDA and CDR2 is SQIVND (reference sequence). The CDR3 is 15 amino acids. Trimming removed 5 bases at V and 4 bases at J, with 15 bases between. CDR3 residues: CASSLGAGVNQPQHF. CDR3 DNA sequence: TGTGCCAGTAGTTTGGGGGCGGGAGTAAATCAGCCCCAGCATTTT.

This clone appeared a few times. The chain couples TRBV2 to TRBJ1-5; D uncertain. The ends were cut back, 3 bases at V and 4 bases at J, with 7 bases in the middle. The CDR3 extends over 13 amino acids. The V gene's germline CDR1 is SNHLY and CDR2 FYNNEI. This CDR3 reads CASSDLRNQPQHF. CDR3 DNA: TGTGCCAGCAGTGATTTGAGGAATCAGCCCCAGCATTTT.

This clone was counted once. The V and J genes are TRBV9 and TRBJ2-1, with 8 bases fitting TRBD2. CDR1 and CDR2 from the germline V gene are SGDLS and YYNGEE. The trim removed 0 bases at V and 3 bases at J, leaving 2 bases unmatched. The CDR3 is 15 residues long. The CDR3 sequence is CASSVGSGNYNEQFF. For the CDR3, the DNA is TGTGCCAGCAGCGTAGGTAGCGGGAACTACAATGAGCAGTTCTTC.

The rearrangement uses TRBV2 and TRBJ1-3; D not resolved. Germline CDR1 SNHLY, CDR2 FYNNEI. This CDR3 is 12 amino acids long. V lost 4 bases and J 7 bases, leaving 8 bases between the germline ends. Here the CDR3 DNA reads TGTGCCAGCAGTGTGGGGAGCAACACCATATATTTT. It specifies CASSVGSNTIYF. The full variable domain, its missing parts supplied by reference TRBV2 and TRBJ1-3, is EPEVTQTPSHQVTQMGQEVILRCVPISNHLYFYWYRQILGQKVEFLVSFYNNEISEKSEIFDDQFSVERPDGSNFTLKIRSTKLEDSAMYFCASSVGSNTIYFGEGSWLTVV.

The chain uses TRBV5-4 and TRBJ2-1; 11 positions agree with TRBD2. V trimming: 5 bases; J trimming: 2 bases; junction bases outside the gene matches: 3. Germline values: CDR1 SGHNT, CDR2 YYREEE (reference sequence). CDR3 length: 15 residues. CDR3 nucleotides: TGTGCCAGCAGACTGACTAGCGGGACCTACAATGAGCAGTTCTTC. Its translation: CASRLTSGTYNEQFF.

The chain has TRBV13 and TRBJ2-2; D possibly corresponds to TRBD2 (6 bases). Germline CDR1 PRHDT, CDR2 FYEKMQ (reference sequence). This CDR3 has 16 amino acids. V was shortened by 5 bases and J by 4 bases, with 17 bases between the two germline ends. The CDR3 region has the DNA TGTGCCAGCAGCCCACCCCGCGGGGTCGGCACCGGGGAGCTGTTTTTT. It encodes CASSPPRGVGTGELFF.

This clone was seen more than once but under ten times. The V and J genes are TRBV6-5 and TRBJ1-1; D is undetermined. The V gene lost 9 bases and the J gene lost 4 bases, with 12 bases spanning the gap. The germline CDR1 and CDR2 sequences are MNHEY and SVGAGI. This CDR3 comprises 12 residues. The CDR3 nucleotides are TGTGCCAGTTCCGCGAGGAGCACTGAAGCTTTCTTT. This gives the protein CASSARSTEAFF.

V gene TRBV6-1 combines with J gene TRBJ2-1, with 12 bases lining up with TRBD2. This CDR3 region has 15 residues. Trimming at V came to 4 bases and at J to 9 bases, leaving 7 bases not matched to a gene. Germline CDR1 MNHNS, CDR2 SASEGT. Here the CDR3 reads CASSGRLAGDGEQFF. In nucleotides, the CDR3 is TGTGCCAGCAGTGGGAGACTAGCGGGAGATGGTGAGCAGTTCTTC.

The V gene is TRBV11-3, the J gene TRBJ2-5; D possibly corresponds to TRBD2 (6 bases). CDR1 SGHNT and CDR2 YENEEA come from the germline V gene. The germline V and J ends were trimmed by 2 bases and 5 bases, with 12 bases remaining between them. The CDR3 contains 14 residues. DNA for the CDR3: TGTGCCAGCAGCTTAAACGGGGACTTTGAGACCCAGTACTTC. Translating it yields CASSLNGDFETQYF.

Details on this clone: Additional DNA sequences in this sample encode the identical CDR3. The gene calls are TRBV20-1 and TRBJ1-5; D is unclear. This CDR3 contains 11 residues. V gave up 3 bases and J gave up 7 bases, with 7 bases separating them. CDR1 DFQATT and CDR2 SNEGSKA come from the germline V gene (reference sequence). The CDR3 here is CSASENQPQHF. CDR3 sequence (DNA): TGCAGTGCTAGCGAGAACCAGCCCCAGCATTTT.

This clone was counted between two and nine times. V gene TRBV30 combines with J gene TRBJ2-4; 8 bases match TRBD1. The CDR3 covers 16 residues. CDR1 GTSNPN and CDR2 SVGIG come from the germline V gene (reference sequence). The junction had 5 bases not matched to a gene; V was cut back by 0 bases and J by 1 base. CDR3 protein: CAWSVPGQVAKNIQYF. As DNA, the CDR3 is TGTGCCTGGAGTGTCCCGGGACAGGTGGCCAAAAACATTCAGTACTTC.

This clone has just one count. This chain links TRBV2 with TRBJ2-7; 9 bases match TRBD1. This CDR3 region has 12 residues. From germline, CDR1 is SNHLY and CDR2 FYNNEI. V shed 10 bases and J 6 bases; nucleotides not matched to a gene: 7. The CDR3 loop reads CATKTGGGEQYF. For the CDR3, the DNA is TGTGCCACCAAGACAGGGGGGGGCGAGCAGTACTTC.

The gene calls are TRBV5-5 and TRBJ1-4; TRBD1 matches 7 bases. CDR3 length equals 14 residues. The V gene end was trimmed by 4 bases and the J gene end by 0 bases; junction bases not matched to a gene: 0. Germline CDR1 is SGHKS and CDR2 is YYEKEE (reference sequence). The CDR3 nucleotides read TGTGCCAGCAGCGGGACAGCAACTAATGAAAAACTGTTTTTT. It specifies CASSGTATNEKLFF. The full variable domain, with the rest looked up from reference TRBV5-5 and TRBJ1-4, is DAGVTQSPTHLIKTRGQQVTLRCSPISGHKSVSWYQQVLGQGPQFIFQYYEKEERGRGNFPDRFSARQFPNYSSELNVNALLLGDSALYLCASSGTATNEKLFFGSGTQLSVL.

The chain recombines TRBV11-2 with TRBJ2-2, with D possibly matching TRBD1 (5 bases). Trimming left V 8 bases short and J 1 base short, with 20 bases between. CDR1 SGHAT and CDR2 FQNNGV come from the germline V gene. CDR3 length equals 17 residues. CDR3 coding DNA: TGTGCCAGCCGTAGGGGCAGCCTAAGGGGGAACACCGGGGAGCTGTTTTTT. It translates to CASRRGSLRGNTGELFF.

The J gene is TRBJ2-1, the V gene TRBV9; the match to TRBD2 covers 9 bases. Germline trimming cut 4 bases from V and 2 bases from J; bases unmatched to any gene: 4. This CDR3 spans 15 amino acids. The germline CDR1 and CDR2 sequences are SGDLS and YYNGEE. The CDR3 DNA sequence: TGTGCCAGCAGCCCTAGCGGGGCGCCCTACAATGAGCAGTTCTTC. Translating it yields CASSPSGAPYNEQFF.